The 32 T cell receptor beta chains given below trace back to one sample, sequenced in a study of Graves' ophthalmopathy and Graves' hyperthyroidism. The authors amplified TCR beta CDR3 regions, and they did so from RNA transcripts for repertoire sequencing. A first-round RT-PCR used HTBI primers, followed by a second-round multiplex PCR. Using its own MiXCR run on the multiplex PCR reads, TCRdb lists one record per CDR3 protein. Among around 1,200,000 distinct CDR3 sequences listed, about 38% were seen once. The sample consisted of peripheral blood or thyroid tissue (not recorded which). The source is an adult man with Graves' hyperthyroidism.

CDR3 nucleotides: TGTGCCAGCAGTTCCTCCGGGACTGATGAAAAACTGTTTTTT. Its protein is CASSSSGTDEKLFF. This chain connects TRBV2 to TRBJ1-4; TRBD1 might be the D (5 bases). CDR1 and CDR2 (germline): SNHLY, FYNNEI. CDR3 length: 14 amino acids. Trimming left V 5 bases short and J 6 bases short, with 13 bases between. The whole variable domain, remainder taken from reference TRBV2 and TRBJ1-4, is EPEVTQTPSHQVTQMGQEVILRCVPISNHLYFYWYRQILGQKVEFLVSFYNNEISEKSEIFDDQFSVERPDGSNFTLKIRSTKLEDSAMYFCASSSSGTDEKLFFGSGTQLSVL.

In the case of this clonotype: The junction does not match germline at one end; this may be a read error. The DNA for the CDR3 is TGTGCCAGCAGGAACGGACTAGCGACCCAAAAGACCCAGTACTTC. This codes for CASRNGLATQKTQYF. The chain links TRBV2 to TRBJ2-5; 9 nucleotides align to TRBD2. The germline V gene encodes CDR1 SNHLY and CDR2 FYNNEI. The CDR3 runs 15 residues.

This clonotype was picked up many times. The chain couples TRBV12-3 or TRBV12-4 to TRBJ2-7; no firm D call. Trimming stripped 2 bases from V and 6 bases from J, with 17 bases between. The CDR3 contains 15 residues. This CDR3 reads CASSLSSPFVLEQYF. CDR3 in DNA: TGTGCCAGCAGTTTATCCAGCCCCTTCGTACTCGAGCAGTACTTC.

The chain joins TRBV4-1 to TRBJ1-3, with a tentative D call TRBD1 (5 bases). CDR1 is MGHRA and CDR2 is YSYEKL in the germline V gene. The CDR3 has 16 amino acids. Trimming left V 4 bases short and J 1 base short, with 14 bases between. The CDR3 coding sequence is TGCGCCAGCAGCCTCAGCGGCAGGGATTCTGGAAACACCATATATTTT. Translating gives CASSLSGRDSGNTIYF.

CDR3 in amino acids: CASSPGRSSGMETQYF. The CDR3 region has the DNA TGTGCCAGCAGCCCGGGGAGGAGTAGCGGGATGGAGACCCAGTACTTC. The chain is built from TRBV7-2 and TRBJ2-5; TRBD2 agrees at 8 bases. Per germline, CDR1 SGHTA and CDR2 FQGNSA. This CDR3 has 16 amino acids. J was trimmed by 5 bases and V by 5 bases; bases with no gene match: 13.

The CDR3 nucleotides read TGTGCCATCGCATACCGGGTTGGCGAGACCCAGTACTTC. Amino acids: CAIAYRVGETQYF. V usage is TRBV10-3 and J usage is TRBJ2-5; D is unresolved. The CDR3 length is 13 residues. V was pared by 8 bases and J by 5 bases, with 15 bases between. The germline V gene encodes CDR1 ENHRY and CDR2 SYGVKD.

V gene TRBV25-1 combines with J gene TRBJ1-1; TRBD1 matches 7 bases. CDR3 length equals 14 residues. Germline CDR1 is MGHDK and CDR2 is SYGVNS. V lost 4 bases and J lost 4; bases outside the gene matches: 6. CDR3 region: CASSVKGAGTEAFF. The CDR3 nucleotides read TGTGCCAGCAGTGTCAAGGGGGCGGGCACTGAAGCTTTCTTT.

The chain joins TRBV29-1 to TRBJ1-4; tentatively, D is TRBD1 (5 bases). The CDR3 is made up of 13 amino acids. Trimming left V 5 bases short and J 4 bases short, with 11 bases between. CDR1 SQVTM and CDR2 ANQGSEA come from the germline V gene. CDR3 residues: CSVSGRSNEKLFF. The CDR3 DNA sequence: TGCAGCGTTTCGGGACGGAGTAATGAAAAACTGTTTTTT.

Only one count was recorded for this clonotype. The rearrangement links TRBV7-9 to TRBJ1-4; maybe TRBD1 (6 bases). V dropped 1 base and J dropped 10 bases, with 10 bases sitting between them. Germline CDR1 SEHNR, CDR2 FQNEAQ (reference sequence). This CDR3 spans 13 amino acids. The CDR3 DNA reads TGTGCCAGCAGCTTAGGGGACATTGGAAAACTGTTTTTT. Translation: CASSLGDIGKLFF. The variable domain in full, with the rest retrieved from reference TRBV7-9 and TRBJ1-4, is DTGVSQNPRHKITKRGQNVTFRCDPISEHNRLYWYRQTLGQGPEFLTYFQNEAQLEKSRLLSDRFSAERPKGSFSTLEIQRTEQGDSAMYLCASSLGDIGKLFFGSGTQLSVL.

The chain has TRBV15 and TRBJ1-5; D unresolved. The CDR3 runs to 15 residues. V was clipped by 3 bases and J by 2 bases, with 11 bases between them. Germline V gives CDR1 LNHNV, CDR2 YYDKDF (reference sequence). CDR3 coding DNA: TGTGCCACCAGCAGTTACCCGGGTCGCAATCAGCCCCAGCATTTT. Translating gives CATSSYPGRNQPQHF.

The CDR3 coding sequence is TGTGCCAGCAGCGTAGAGATAAGGTCTGGGGCCAACGTCCTGACTTTC. Its translation: CASSVEIRSGANVLTF. The V gene is TRBV9, the J gene TRBJ2-6; D is unclear. The CDR3 runs to 16 residues. V was clipped by 0 bases and J by 1 base, with 8 bases between them. Germline V lookup: CDR1 SGDLS, CDR2 YYNGEE.

This chain joins TRBV12-3 or TRBV12-4 and TRBJ1-5; D is undetermined. V lost 2 bases and J lost 6, with 17 bases in between. This CDR3 spans 16 amino acids. The CDR3 protein is CASSLSNIISRQPQHF. CDR3 nucleotides: TGTGCCAGCAGTTTAAGTAATATCATCTCACGTCAGCCCCAGCATTTT.

This clonotype was detected a few times. The chain employs TRBV19 and TRBJ1-1, with 9 bases identical to TRBD1. Germline CDR1 reads LNHDA; CDR2 reads SQIVND (reference sequence). The CDR3 sequence is 17 residues long. V lost 1 base and J lost 4; bases outside the gene matches: 10. The CDR3 sequence: CASSIVGTGKVSTEAFF. DNA of the CDR3: TGTGCCAGTAGTATAGTGGGGACAGGGAAAGTTTCCACTGAAGCTTTCTTT.

As for this clonotype: A much bigger clone sits one base away, suggesting this may be a read error. J is TRBJ1-5 and V is TRBV11-2; D is unresolved. With 6 bases removed from V and 2 bases from J, the gap between germline ends came to 14 bases. The CDR3 extends over 15 amino acids. CDR1 and CDR2 from the germline V gene are SGHAT and FQNNGV. CDR3 region: CASRPQAWGNQPQHF. CDR3 sequence (DNA): TGTGCCAGCAGGCCCCAGGCTTGGGGCAATCAGCCCCAGCATTTT.

This clonotype was recorded only once. The chain carries TRBV25-1 and TRBJ2-7, with TRBD1 identical over 12 bases. This CDR3 spans 17 amino acids. CDR1 is MGHDK and CDR2 is SYGVNS in the germline V gene. The J segment lost 4 bases and the V segment lost 4 bases, leaving 11 bases of the junction unmatched. This CDR3 reads CASSALRGDRGQYEQYF. DNA for the CDR3: TGTGCCAGCAGTGCTTTGCGGGGGGACAGGGGGCAGTACGAGCAGTACTTC.

This clonotype was counted a few times. This rearrangement joins TRBV6-1 to TRBJ1-1, with a tentative D call TRBD1 (6 bases). V was shortened by 4 bases and J by 5 bases, with 14 bases between the two germline ends. Germline assignment: CDR1 MNHNS and CDR2 SASEGT. CDR3 length: 14 residues. In DNA, the CDR3 is TGTGCCAGCAGTGGTTACGGGGGGCGGACTGAAGCTTTCTTT. It is translated as CASSGYGGRTEAFF.

This clonotype has a single count. The chain links TRBV2 to TRBJ2-3; 10 bases are shared with TRBD1. Per the germline V gene, CDR1 is SNHLY and CDR2 is FYNNEI. J was trimmed by 6 bases and V by 1 base; bases with no gene match: 10. This CDR3 spans 17 amino acids. CDR3 nucleotides: TGTGCCAGCAGTGAAGATGGTATGGGGACAGGGGTGGATACGCAGTATTTT. It is translated as CASSEDGMGTGVDTQYF.

The sample holds many counts of this clonotype. The chain is built from TRBV20-1 and TRBJ1-1; D perhaps matches TRBD1 (5 bases). The germline gives CDR1 DFQATT, CDR2 SNEGSKA (reference sequence). The CDR3 length is 12 residues. V was cut by 3 bases and J by 7 bases, with 12 bases left in between. CDR3 sequence reads: CSASQTEIEAFF. CDR3 DNA sequence: TGCAGTGCTAGTCAGACAGAGATTGAAGCTTTCTTT.

This chain uses TRBV14 with TRBJ1-1; unclear D gene. The CDR3 has 13 residues. V lost 5 bases and J 4 bases, leaving 11 bases between the germline ends. Per the germline V gene, CDR1 is SGHDN and CDR2 is FVKESK. The CDR3 is CASSYTVGTEAFF. CDR3 DNA sequence: TGTGCCAGCAGCTATACAGTGGGCACTGAAGCTTTCTTT.

This CDR3 reads CASSQVISSTEAFF. The CDR3 coding sequence is TGTGCCAGCAGCCAAGTAATTAGTAGCACTGAAGCTTTCTTT. This chain connects TRBV4-2 to TRBJ1-1; D ambiguous. The germline V and J ends were trimmed by 1 base and 4 bases, with 10 bases remaining between them. CDR1 and CDR2 (germline): LGHNA, YNFKEQ. The CDR3 length is 14 residues.

This clonotype was seen many times. For the CDR3, the DNA is TGTGCCAGCAGCCCGAACCGGGACAGGCTAAGTGGTGCCCAGTACTTC. Amino acid sequence: CASSPNRDRLSGAQYF. This sequence joins TRBV7-9 and TRBJ2-5; 8 bases map to TRBD1. The CDR3 contains 16 residues. V lost 5 bases, J lost 9 bases, and 17 bases stayed unmatched. Germline CDR1 SEHNR, CDR2 FQNEAQ (reference sequence).

This clonotype was counted a few times. The chain has TRBV7-8 and TRBJ2-2, with D possibly being TRBD2 (5 bases). The ends were cut back, 4 bases at V and 0 bases at J, with 18 bases in the middle. The CDR3 loop spans 18 amino acids. Germline lookup yields CDR1 SGHVS and CDR2 FQNEAQ. The CDR3 sequence is CASSSFLILATNTGELFF. The CDR3 DNA reads TGTGCCAGCAGCTCGTTTTTAATCCTAGCAACGAACACCGGGGAGCTGTTTTTT.

This clonotype was picked up a small number of times. This sequence joins TRBV28 and TRBJ1-1; D might be TRBD1 (5 bases). V was trimmed by 4 bases and J by 1 base, leaving 16 bases between them. In germline, CDR1 is MDHEN, CDR2 SYDVKM. The CDR3 has 16 amino acids. In nucleotides, the CDR3 is TGTGCCAGCAGTTCCCACGCTAGAGGGACGAACACTGAAGCTTTCTTT. The encoded protein is CASSSHARGTNTEAFF.

J is TRBJ1-5 and V is TRBV6-2 or TRBV6-3; possibly TRBD1 for D (5 bases). This CDR3 has 17 amino acids. Trimming left V 5 bases short and J 2 bases short, with 19 bases between. The germline V gene encodes CDR1 MNHEY and CDR2 SVGEGT. CDR3: CASSTLGTEIGNQPQHF. CDR3 DNA: TGTGCCAGCAGTACGCTCGGGACGGAGATAGGCAATCAGCCCCAGCATTTT.

The chain couples TRBV29-1 to TRBJ1-1; TRBD1 might be the D (5 bases). Germline loops: CDR1 SQVTM, CDR2 ANQGSEA. This CDR3 spans 14 amino acids. The CDR3 DNA reads as TGCAGTGACAATTTCGACGGGGCGGACACTGAAGCTTTCTTT. Translation gives CSDNFDGADTEAFF. The full variable domain, its missing parts supplied by reference TRBV29-1 and TRBJ1-1, is SAVISQKPSRDICQRGTSLTIQCQVDSQVTMMFWYRQQPGQSLTLIATANQGSEATYESGFVIDKFPISRPNLTFSTLTVSNMSPEDSSIYLCSDNFDGADTEAFFGQGTRLTVV.

CDR3 in DNA: TGTGCCAGCAGCCAAGAAGGATCTTCCGGGGAAAAACTGTTTTTT. Translated, it gives CASSQEGSSGEKLFF. V gene TRBV11-2 combines with J gene TRBJ1-4; D is undetermined. Germline V gene data show CDR1 as SGHAT and CDR2 as FQNNGV. Deletions cut 5 bases from V and 8 bases from J, with 18 bases between. The CDR3 covers 15 residues.

The chain couples TRBV29-1 to TRBJ2-7, with 9 bases lining up with TRBD1. The CDR3 has 14 amino acids. Germline CDR1 and CDR2: SQVTM and ANQGSEA. The junction had 5 bases not matched to a gene; V was cut back by 4 bases and J by 1 base. The CDR3 coding sequence is TGCAGCGTTGTCGGGACAGGGAATTCCTACGAGCAGTACTTC. Protein sequence: CSVVGTGNSYEQYF.

This clonotype has just a few counts. The CDR3 spells CASSSPTGPNEKLFF. The CDR3 nucleotides read TGTGCCAGCAGTTCACCAACAGGGCCTAATGAAAAACTGTTTTTT. The gene calls are TRBV28 and TRBJ1-4; D is perhaps TRBD1 (6 bases). This CDR3 spans 15 amino acids. CDR1 and CDR2 from the germline V gene are MDHEN and SYDVKM. The V end lost 4 bases, the J end lost 3 bases, and 12 bases lay between the germline ends.

The rearrangement uses TRBV20-1 and TRBJ1-6, with 8 bases fitting TRBD1. CDR1 is DFQATT and CDR2 is SNEGSKA in the germline V gene (reference sequence). With 5 bases clipped from V and 8 bases from J, the junction kept 11 bases outside the gene matches. The CDR3 spans 15 residues. The CDR3, as DNA: TGCAGTGCTCAAGGCCCCGACAGGGGCGATTCACCCCTCCACTTT. This codes for CSAQGPDRGDSPLHF.

Only a few counts were recorded for this clonotype. The rearrangement uses TRBV20-1 and TRBJ2-5, with D possibly being TRBD1 or TRBD2 (6 bases each). The CDR3 is 15 residues long. V lost 2 bases, J lost 4 bases, and 17 bases lay in between. Germline lookup yields CDR1 DFQATT and CDR2 SNEGSKA (reference sequence). The CDR3, as DNA: TGCAGTGCTAGACCGATGGGGGGCTGGGGAGAGACCCAGTACTTC. Translation gives CSARPMGGWGETQYF.

Only one count was recorded for this clonotype. The J gene is TRBJ1-4, the V gene TRBV25-1; D gene ambiguous. The CDR3 length is 14 residues. The V and J ends lost 6 bases and 4 bases respectively, with 12 bases between them. Germline V lookup: CDR1 MGHDK, CDR2 SYGVNS. The CDR3 nucleotides are TGTGCCAGCAGAAAGGGCCTGAATAATGAAAAACTGTTTTTT. It translates to CASRKGLNNEKLFF. Full variable domain (outside the CDR3, taken from reference TRBV25-1 and TRBJ1-4): EADIYQTPRYLVIGTGKKITLECSQTMGHDKMYWYQQDPGMELHLIHYSYGVNSTEKGDLSSESTVSRIRTEHFPLTLESARPSHTSQYLCASRKGLNNEKLFFGSGTQLSVL.

This clonotype was picked up one time. The chain carries TRBV29-1 and TRBJ1-2, with a weak D call TRBD1 (5 bases). CDR3 length: 13 amino acids. Looked up from germline, CDR1 is SQVTM and CDR2 is ANQGSEA. The V end lost 7 bases, the J end lost 8 bases, and 20 bases lay between the germline ends. CDR3 amino acids: CSALDGGMEGYTF. The CDR3 DNA reads as TGCAGCGCCTTGGACGGGGGGATGGAGGGCTACACCTTC.